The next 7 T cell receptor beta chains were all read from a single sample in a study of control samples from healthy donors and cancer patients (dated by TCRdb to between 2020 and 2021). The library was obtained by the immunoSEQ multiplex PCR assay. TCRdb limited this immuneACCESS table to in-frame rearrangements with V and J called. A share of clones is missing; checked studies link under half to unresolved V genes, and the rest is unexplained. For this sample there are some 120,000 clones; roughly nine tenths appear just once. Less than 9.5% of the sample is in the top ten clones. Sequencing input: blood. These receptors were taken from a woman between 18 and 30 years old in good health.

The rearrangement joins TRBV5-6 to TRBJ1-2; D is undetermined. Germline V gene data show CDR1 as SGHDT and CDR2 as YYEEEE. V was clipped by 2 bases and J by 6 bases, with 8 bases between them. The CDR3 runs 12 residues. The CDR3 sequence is CASSFGVNGYTF. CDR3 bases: TGTGCCAGCAGCTTCGGGGTCAATGGCTACACCTTC.

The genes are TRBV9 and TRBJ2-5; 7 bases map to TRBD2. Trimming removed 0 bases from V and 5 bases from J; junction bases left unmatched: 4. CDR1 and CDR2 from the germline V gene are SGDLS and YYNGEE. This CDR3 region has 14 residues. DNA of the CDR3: TGTGCCAGCAGCGTAGATTTACTAGCGGAGACCCAGTACTTC. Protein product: CASSVDLLAETQYF.

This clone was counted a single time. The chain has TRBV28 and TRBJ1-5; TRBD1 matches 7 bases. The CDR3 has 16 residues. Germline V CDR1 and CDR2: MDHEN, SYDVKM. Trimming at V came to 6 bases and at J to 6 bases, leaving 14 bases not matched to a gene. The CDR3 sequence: CASRPPRQGEIQPQHF. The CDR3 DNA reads TGTGCCAGCAGGCCCCCCCGACAGGGAGAGATTCAGCCCCAGCATTTT.

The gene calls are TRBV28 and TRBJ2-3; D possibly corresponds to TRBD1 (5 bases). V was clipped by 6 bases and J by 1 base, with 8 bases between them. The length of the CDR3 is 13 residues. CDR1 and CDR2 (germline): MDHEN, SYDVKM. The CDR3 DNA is TGTGCCAGCAGAATAGGGGGCACAGATACGCAGTATTTT. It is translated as CASRIGGTDTQYF.

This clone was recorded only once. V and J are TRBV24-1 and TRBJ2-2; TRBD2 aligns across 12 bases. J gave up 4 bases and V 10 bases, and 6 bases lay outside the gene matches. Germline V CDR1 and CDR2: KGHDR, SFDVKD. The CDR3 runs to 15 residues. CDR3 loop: CATEGTSGLTGELFF. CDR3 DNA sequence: TGTGCCACGGAGGGGACTAGCGGGCTCACCGGGGAGCTGTTTTTT.

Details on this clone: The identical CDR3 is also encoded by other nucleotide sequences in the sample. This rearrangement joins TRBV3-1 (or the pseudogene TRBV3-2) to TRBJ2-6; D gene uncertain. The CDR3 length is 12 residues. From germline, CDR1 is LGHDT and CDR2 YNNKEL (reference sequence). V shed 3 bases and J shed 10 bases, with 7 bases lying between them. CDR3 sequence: CASSQYPNVLTF. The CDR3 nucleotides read TGTGCCAGCAGCCAGTATCCTAACGTCCTGACTTTC.

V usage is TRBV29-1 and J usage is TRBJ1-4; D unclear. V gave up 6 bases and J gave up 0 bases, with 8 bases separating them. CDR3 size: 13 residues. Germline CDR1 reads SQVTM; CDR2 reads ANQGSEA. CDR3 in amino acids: CSVQRSTNEKLFF. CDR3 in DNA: TGCAGCGTACAGCGGTCAACTAATGAAAAACTGTTTTTT.